These T cell receptor beta chains were read from a single sample in a study of cytomegalovirus exposure and HLA in healthy donors. Measured with immunoSEQ multiplex PCR; TCRdb has only the in-frame clones, and not every one. Altogether 150,000 to 250,000 clones are present, roughly 79% being singletons, with the ten largest covering approximately 2%. The sequencing sample was made of PBMCs. The receptors were sampled from a man aged 30-40 years in good health and CMV-seronegative. Each CDR3 is given with its conserved first and last residue. A D gene is named only where the DNA matches it firmly. The size field is filled for only some rows; it gives once, few, many or a size class.

>TRBV6-1|NA|TRBJ2-5|NA
CATKGFGGKETQYF
TGTGCCACAAAAGGTTTCGGGGGTAAAGAGACCCAGTACTTC
>TRBV7-7|NA|TRBJ2-3|NA
CASSLGPSGTDTQYF
TGTGCCAGCAGCTTAGGTCCCTCAGGCACAGATACGCAGTATTTT
>TRBV30|NA|TRBJ1-5|NA
CAWSSRGNQPQHF
TGTGCCTGGAGTAGCAGGGGTAATCAGCCCCAGCATTTT
>TRBV7-9|TRBD2|TRBJ2-5|NA
CASSQTSMETQYF
TGTGCCAGCAGCCAGACTAGCATGGAGACCCAGTACTTC
>TRBV27|NA|TRBJ2-3|NA
CASRPLGLTGTDTQYF
TGTGCCAGCAGACCCTTGGGCCTGACGGGGACAGATACGCAGTATTTT
>TRBV28|TRBD2|TRBJ2-3|NA
CASSLVLAGGADTQYF
TGTGCCAGCAGTTTAGTGCTAGCGGGAGGTGCAGATACGCAGTATTTT
>TRBV28|NA|TRBJ2-7|NA
CASNPTGAYEQYF
TGTGCCAGCAACCCAACAGGCGCCTACGAGCAGTACTTC
>TRBV4-1|NA|TRBJ2-5|NA
CASSQDGSSETQYF
TGCGCCAGCAGCCAAGACGGGTCGTCGGAGACCCAGTACTTC
>TRBV7-5|NA|TRBJ2-3|NA
CARSLTVAGGQGTDTQYF
TGTGCCAGAAGCTTAACAGTAGCGGGAGGGCAGGGCACAGATACGCAGTATTTT
>TRBV20-1|NA|TRBJ1-2|NA
CSAEEAIGTF
TGCAGTGCAGAGGAGGCAATCGGGACCTTC
>TRBV25-1|TRBD1|TRBJ1-3|few
CASSGTGRSGNTIYF
TGTGCCAGCAGTGGGACAGGTCGCTCTGGAAACACCATATATTTT
>TRBV7-2|TRBD2|TRBJ2-5|NA
CASSLTSGSETQYF
TGTGCCAGCAGTCTAACTAGCGGGAGTGAGACCCAGTACTTC
>TRBV29-1|TRBD2|TRBJ2-2|NA
CSVSGTSTTGELFF
TGCAGCGTGTCCGGGACTAGTACCACCGGGGAGCTGTTTTTT
>TRBV5-1|NA|TRBJ2-7|NA
CASSQDSYEQYF
TGCGCCAGCAGCCAGGACTCCTACGAGCAGTACTTC
>TRBV11-2|TRBD2|TRBJ2-1|NA
CASSQGLAGGRGEQFF
TGTGCCAGCAGCCAAGGACTAGCGGGAGGGCGTGGAGAGCAGTTCTTC
>TRBV9|NA|TRBJ1-1|NA
CASSVARGSNTEAFF
TGTGCCAGCAGCGTAGCAAGGGGAAGCAACACTGAAGCTTTCTTT